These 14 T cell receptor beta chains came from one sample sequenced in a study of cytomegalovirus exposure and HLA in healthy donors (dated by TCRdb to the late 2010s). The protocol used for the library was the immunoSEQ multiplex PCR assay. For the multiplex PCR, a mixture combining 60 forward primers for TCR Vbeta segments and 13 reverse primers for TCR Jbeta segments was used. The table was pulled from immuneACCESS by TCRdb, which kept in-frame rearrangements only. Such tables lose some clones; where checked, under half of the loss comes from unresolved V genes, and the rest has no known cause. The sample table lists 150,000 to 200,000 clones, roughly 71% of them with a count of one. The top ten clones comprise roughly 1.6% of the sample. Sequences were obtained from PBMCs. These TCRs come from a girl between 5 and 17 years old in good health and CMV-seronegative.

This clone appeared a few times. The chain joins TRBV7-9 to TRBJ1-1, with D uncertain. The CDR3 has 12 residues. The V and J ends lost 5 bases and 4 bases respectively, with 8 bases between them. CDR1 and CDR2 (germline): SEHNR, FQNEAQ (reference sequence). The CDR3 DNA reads TGTGCCAGCAGCGCAAGTAGCACTGAAGCTTTCTTT. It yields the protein CASSASSTEAFF.

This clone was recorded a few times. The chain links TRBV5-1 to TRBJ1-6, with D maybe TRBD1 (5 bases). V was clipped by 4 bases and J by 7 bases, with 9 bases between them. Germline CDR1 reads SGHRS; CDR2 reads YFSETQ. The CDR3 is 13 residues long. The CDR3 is CASSPDSNSPLHF. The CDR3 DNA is TGCGCCAGCAGCCCCGACAGCAATTCACCCCTCCACTTT.

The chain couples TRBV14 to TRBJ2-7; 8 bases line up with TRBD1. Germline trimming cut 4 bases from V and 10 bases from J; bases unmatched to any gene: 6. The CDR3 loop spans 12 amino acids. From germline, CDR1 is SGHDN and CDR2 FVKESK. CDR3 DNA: TGTGCCAGCAGCCCTCCGGACAGGGAACAGTACTTC. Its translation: CASSPPDREQYF.

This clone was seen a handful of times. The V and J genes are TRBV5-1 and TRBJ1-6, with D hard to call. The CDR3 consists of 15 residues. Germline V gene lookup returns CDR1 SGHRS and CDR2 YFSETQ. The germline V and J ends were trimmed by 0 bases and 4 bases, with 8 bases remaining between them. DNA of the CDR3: TGCGCCAGCAGCTTGGGGGCCAGTTATAATTCACCCCTCCACTTT. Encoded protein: CASSLGASYNSPLHF.

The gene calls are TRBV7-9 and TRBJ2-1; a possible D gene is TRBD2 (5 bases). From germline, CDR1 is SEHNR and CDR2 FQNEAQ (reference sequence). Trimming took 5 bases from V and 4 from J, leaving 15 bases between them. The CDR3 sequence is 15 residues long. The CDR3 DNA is TGTGCCAGCAGCCTCGGGGATAGTGGGTACAATGAGCAGTTCTTC. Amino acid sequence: CASSLGDSGYNEQFF. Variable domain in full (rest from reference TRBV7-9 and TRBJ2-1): DTGVSQNPRHKITKRGQNVTFRCDPISEHNRLYWYRQTLGQGPEFLTYFQNEAQLEKSRLLSDRFSAERPKGSFSTLEIQRTEQGDSAMYLCASSLGDSGYNEQFFGPGTRLTVL.

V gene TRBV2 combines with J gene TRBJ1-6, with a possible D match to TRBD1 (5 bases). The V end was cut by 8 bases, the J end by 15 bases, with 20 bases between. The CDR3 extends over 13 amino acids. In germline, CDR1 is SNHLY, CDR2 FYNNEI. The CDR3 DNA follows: TGTGCCAGCGGACCAAGCGGGGCTTCGGGCCTCCACTTT. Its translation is CASGPSGASGLHF.

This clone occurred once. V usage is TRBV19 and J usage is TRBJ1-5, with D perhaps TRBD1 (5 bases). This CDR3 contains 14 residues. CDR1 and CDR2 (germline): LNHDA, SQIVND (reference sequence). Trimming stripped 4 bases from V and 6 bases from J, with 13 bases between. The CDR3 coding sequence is TGTGCCAGTAGTAACCCCCAGGGAAGTCAGCCCCAGCATTTT. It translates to CASSNPQGSQPQHF.

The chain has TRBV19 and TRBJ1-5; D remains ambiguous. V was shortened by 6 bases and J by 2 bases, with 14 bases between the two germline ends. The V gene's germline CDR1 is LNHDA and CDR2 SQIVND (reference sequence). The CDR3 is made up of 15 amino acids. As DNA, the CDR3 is TGTGCCAGTAGCATGGACTCGAGGCGCAATCAGCCCCAGCATTTT. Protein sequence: CASSMDSRRNQPQHF.

In DNA form, the CDR3 reads TGTGCCAGCAGTTTACTTGGACGGGGGGTGAACACTGAAGCTTTCTTT. It codes for CASSLLGRGVNTEAFF. The V gene is TRBV27, the J gene TRBJ1-1, with TRBD1 as a possible D gene (5 bases). The germline V gene has CDR1 MNHEY and CDR2 SMNVEV (reference sequence). There are 16 residues in the CDR3. V was shortened by 2 bases and J by 0 bases, with 13 bases between the two germline ends.

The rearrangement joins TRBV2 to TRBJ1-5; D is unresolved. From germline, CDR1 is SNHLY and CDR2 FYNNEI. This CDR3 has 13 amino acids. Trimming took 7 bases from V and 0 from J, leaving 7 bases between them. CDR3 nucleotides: TGTGCCAGCATCCAGTATAGCAATCAGCCCCAGCATTTT. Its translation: CASIQYSNQPQHF.

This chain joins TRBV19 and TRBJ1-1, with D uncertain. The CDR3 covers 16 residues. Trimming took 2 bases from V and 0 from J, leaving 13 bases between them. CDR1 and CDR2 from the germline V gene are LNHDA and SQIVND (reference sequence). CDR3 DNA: TGTGCCAGTAGTATAATCCTGCCGACTCTGAACACTGAAGCTTTCTTT. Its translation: CASSIILPTLNTEAFF.

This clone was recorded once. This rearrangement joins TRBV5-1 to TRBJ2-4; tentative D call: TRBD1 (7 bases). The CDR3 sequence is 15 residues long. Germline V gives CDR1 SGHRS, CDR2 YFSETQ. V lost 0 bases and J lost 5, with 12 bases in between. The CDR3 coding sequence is TGCGCCAGCAGCTTGGAAGGCAGGGGGGAAAACATTCAGTACTTC. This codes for CASSLEGRGENIQYF.

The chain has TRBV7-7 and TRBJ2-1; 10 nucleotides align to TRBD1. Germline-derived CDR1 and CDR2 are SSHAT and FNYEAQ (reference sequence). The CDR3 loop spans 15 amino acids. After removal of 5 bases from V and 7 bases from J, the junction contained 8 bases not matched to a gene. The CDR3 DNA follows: TGTGCCAGCAGCCTCGGGACAGGGGAATGGAATGAGCAGTTCTTC. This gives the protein CASSLGTGEWNEQFF. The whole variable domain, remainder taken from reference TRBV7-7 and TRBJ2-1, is GAGVSQSPRYKVTKRGQDVTLRCDPISSHATLYWYQQALGQGPEFLTYFNYEAQPDKSGLPSDRFSAERPEGSISTLTIQRTEQRDSAMYRCASSLGTGEWNEQFFGPGTRLTVL.

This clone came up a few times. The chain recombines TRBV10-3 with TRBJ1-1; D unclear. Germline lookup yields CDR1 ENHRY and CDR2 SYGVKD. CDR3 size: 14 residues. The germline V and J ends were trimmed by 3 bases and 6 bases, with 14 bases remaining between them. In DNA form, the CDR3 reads TGTGCCATCAGTGATATTTTTCGTGGGCCTGAAGCTTTCTTT. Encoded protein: CAISDIFRGPEAFF.